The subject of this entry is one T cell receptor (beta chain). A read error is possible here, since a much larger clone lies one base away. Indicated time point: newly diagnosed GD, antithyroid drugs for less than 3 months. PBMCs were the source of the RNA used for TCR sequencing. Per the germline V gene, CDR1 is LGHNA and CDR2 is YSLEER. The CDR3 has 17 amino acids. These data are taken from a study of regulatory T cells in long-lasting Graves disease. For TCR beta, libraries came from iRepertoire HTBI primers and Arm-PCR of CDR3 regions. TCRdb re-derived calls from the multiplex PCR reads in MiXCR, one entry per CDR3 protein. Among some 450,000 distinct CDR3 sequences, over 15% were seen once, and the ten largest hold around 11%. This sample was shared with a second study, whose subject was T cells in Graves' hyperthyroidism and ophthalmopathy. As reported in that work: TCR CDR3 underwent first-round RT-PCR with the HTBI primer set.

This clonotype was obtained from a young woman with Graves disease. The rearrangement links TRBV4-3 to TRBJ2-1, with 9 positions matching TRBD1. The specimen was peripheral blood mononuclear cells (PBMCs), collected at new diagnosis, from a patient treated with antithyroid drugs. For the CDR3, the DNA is TGCGCCAGCAGCCACCTAGGCGGGACAGGGCCCGACAATGATCAGTTCTTC. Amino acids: CASSHLGGTGPDNDQFF.